Listed here are 22 T cell receptor beta chains from one sample, sequenced in a study of T cells after posttransplantation cyclophosphamide. Measured with immunoSEQ multiplex PCR; TCRdb has only the in-frame clones, and not every one. The table records about 66,000 clones, 90% to 95% of them present only once. The sequencing sample was made of PBMCs. The receptors come from a woman aged 25 to 45 in good health and a related stem cell transplant donor.

The rearrangement uses TRBV5-4 and TRBJ1-2; possible D gene TRBD1, 6 bases. Germline V lookup: CDR1 SGHNT, CDR2 YYREEE (reference sequence). V was cut by 4 bases and J by 4 bases, with 20 bases left in between. This CDR3 spans 16 amino acids. The CDR3 reads CASSLGGLRLSYGYTF. Written as DNA, the CDR3 is TGTGCCAGCAGCCTGGGGGGGCTTCGTCTCAGCTATGGCTACACCTTC.

This chain connects TRBV9 to TRBJ2-1; TRBD2 matches at 7 bases. Germline V gene lookup returns CDR1 SGDLS and CDR2 YYNGEE. V gave up 1 base and J gave up 7 bases; unmatched junction bases: 8. The CDR3 totals 15 residues. Written as DNA, the CDR3 is TGTGCCAGCAGCGTATCTAGCGGAGAAGGGAATGAGCAGTTCTTC. This encodes CASSVSSGEGNEQFF.

The rearrangement links TRBV6-5 to TRBJ1-2; TRBD1 matches 8 bases. CDR1 and CDR2 (germline): MNHEY, SVGAGI. The length of the CDR3 is 14 residues. J lost 6 bases, V lost 0 bases, and 3 bases had no gene match. DNA for the CDR3: TGTGCCAGCAGTTACTCGAACAGGGGGAATGGCTACACCTTC. This gives the protein CASSYSNRGNGYTF.

The V call is TRBV1, the J call TRBJ1-5. TRBV1 is a pseudogene segment. The CDR3 spans 12 residues. The CDR3 nucleotides read TGCACCAGCAGCCGTTCACATCAGCCCCAGCATTTT. Translating it yields CTSSRSHQPQHF.

This sequence joins TRBV14 and TRBJ2-7; D uncertain. With 2 bases removed from V and 0 bases from J, the gap between germline ends came to 11 bases. Germline CDR1 SGHDN, CDR2 FVKESK. CDR3 size: 15 residues. The CDR3 DNA reads as TGTGCCAGCAGCCAACTGGGCCCAACCTCCTACGAGCAGTACTTC. Protein: CASSQLGPTSYEQYF.

This clone was picked up a small number of times. The CDR3 loop is CASSPTGLNSPLHF. As DNA, the CDR3 is TGTGCCAGCAGCCCGACAGGACTAAATTCACCCCTCCACTTT. The chain links TRBV27 to TRBJ1-6, with a weak D call TRBD1 (6 bases). Germline lookup yields CDR1 MNHEY and CDR2 SMNVEV (reference sequence). The CDR3 runs to 14 residues. V lost 6 bases to trimming and J lost 7 bases, with 13 bases between them.

The genes are TRBV9 and TRBJ1-5; TRBD1 might be the D (5 bases). This CDR3 comprises 15 residues. Germline V lookup: CDR1 SGDLS, CDR2 YYNGEE. The V end lost 0 bases, the J end lost 6 bases, and 13 bases lay between the germline ends. CDR3 region: CASSVDPGGSQPQHF. The CDR3 DNA follows: TGTGCCAGCAGCGTAGATCCGGGGGGGTCTCAGCCCCAGCATTTT.

The rearrangement uses TRBV7-2 and TRBJ2-1; no clear D gene. Trimming took off 1 base at V and 2 bases at J, with 3 bases between the two ends. The germline gives CDR1 SGHTA, CDR2 FQGNSA. The CDR3 totals 13 residues. The CDR3 DNA reads as TGTGCCAGCAGCTTAGTTCCCTACAATGAGCAGTTCTTC. This translates into CASSLVPYNEQFF.

The V gene is TRBV2, the J gene TRBJ1-5, with TRBD1 as a possible D gene (6 bases). Germline lookup yields CDR1 SNHLY and CDR2 FYNNEI. Trimming cost V 6 bases and J 1 base, with 13 bases left between them. The CDR3 has 15 residues. The CDR3 here is CASRNPRGSNQPQHF. CDR3 nucleotides: TGTGCCAGCAGGAACCCCAGGGGCAGCAATCAGCCCCAGCATTTT.

The chain carries TRBV6-4 and TRBJ2-3; TRBD2 aligns across 7 bases. The J segment lost 0 bases and the V segment lost 6 bases, leaving 0 bases of the junction unmatched. This CDR3 region has 13 residues. CDR1 and CDR2 (germline): MRHNA, SNTAGT. The CDR3 region is CASRAGSTDTQYF. CDR3 DNA: TGTGCCAGCAGAGCGGGGAGCACAGATACGCAGTATTTT.

This chain joins TRBV29-1 and TRBJ2-1; no clear D gene. Trimming took off 4 bases at V and 3 bases at J, with 4 bases between the two ends. Germline V gives CDR1 SQVTM, CDR2 ANQGSEA. This CDR3 contains 11 residues. CDR3 sequence: CSVGYYNEQFF. The CDR3 nucleotides are TGCAGCGTTGGCTACTACAATGAGCAGTTCTTC.

V gene TRBV28 combines with J gene TRBJ1-1, with TRBD1 identical over 11 bases. Unmatched junction bases numbered 8, after V lost 6 bases and J lost 5 bases. This CDR3 region has 15 residues. Germline CDR1 MDHEN, CDR2 SYDVKM. The CDR3 sequence: CASRPGQGARTEAFF. The CDR3 DNA sequence: TGTGCCAGCAGGCCAGGACAGGGGGCGCGGACTGAAGCTTTCTTT.

This clone has a handful of counts. This chain's CDR3 is CASRQSGIRTDTQYF. CDR3 DNA: TGTGCCAGCAGACAAAGCGGGATACGCACAGATACGCAGTATTTT. The rearrangement uses TRBV25-1 and TRBJ2-3; 7 bases fit TRBD2. The junction had 7 bases not matched to a gene; V was cut back by 6 bases and J by 1 base. Germline V gene lookup returns CDR1 MGHDK and CDR2 SYGVNS. This CDR3 region has 15 residues.

As concerns this clone: Without the conserved terminal phenylalanine or tryptophan, this CDR3 likely stems from a read error. The limits of the CDR3 on the DNA are not certain, so only TCRdb's listed CDR3 is given. J is TRBJ2-7 and V is TRBV27; TRBD2, as called in the table, went unchecked against the DNA. Germline CDR1 reads MNHEY; CDR2 reads SMNVEV (reference sequence). The CDR3 has 11 residues if both end residues are counted. CDR3 residues: CASSTNAPRDY.

This clone was seen just once. J is TRBJ2-4 and V is TRBV2; 9 nucleotides line up with TRBD2. The V gene's germline CDR1 is SNHLY and CDR2 FYNNEI. Germline trimming cut 2 bases from V and 8 bases from J; bases unmatched to any gene: 10. The CDR3 totals 16 residues. The CDR3 here is CASSERDSGGLHIQYF. The DNA for the CDR3 is TGTGCCAGCAGTGAACGTGACAGCGGGGGGTTACACATTCAGTACTTC.

CDR3 loop: CASSFGGYDTEAFF. The CDR3 DNA reads TGTGCCAGCAGCTTCGGGGGCTACGACACTGAAGCTTTCTTT. This chain connects TRBV7-9 to TRBJ1-1, with a tentative D call TRBD1 (6 bases). CDR1 SEHNR and CDR2 FQNEAQ come from the germline V gene (reference sequence). The CDR3 has 14 amino acids. Between the trimmed V and J ends, which lost 3 bases and 3 bases, there was a span of 11 bases.

The CDR3 DNA is TGTGCCAGCAGCCCGGGGGCCAGATCCTACGAGCAGTACTTC. It specifies CASSPGARSYEQYF. V and J are TRBV7-2 and TRBJ2-7, with D perhaps given as TRBD1 or TRBD2 (6 bases each). Trimming pared 5 bases from V and 1 base from J, leaving 12 bases between. Germline V gene lookup returns CDR1 SGHTA and CDR2 FQGNSA. The CDR3 length is 14 residues.

The chain carries TRBV21-1 and TRBJ1-5; no check of the table's D call, TRBD1, against the DNA was made. TRBV21-1 is an annotated pseudogene. This CDR3 spans 14 amino acids. The CDR3 DNA follows: TGTGCCAGCAGCACTCGGACAGGGGAACGGCCCCAGCATTTT. Encoded protein: CASSTRTGERPQHF.

The genes are TRBV5-4 and TRBJ2-3; tentatively, D is TRBD1 (7 bases). Per germline, CDR1 SGHNT and CDR2 YYREEE (reference sequence). The CDR3 contains 16 residues. Trimming took 0 bases from V and 7 from J, leaving 18 bases between them. CDR3 residues: CASSLAGRGAFYTQYF. CDR3 DNA: TGTGCCAGCAGCTTGGCCGGCAGGGGGGCTTTTTATACGCAGTATTTT.

The V and J genes are TRBV4-1 and TRBJ1-1; D is possibly TRBD1 (5 bases). In germline, CDR1 is MGHRA, CDR2 YSYEKL. Deletions cut 1 base from V and 5 bases from J, with 11 bases between. The CDR3 consists of 14 residues. CDR3: CASSQGGGRTEAFF. CDR3 DNA: TGCGCCAGCAGCCAAGGTGGGGGACGGACTGAAGCTTTCTTT.

This chain links TRBV19 with TRBJ1-5; 11 positions match TRBD1. V lost 4 bases and J lost 1; bases outside the gene matches: 6. The germline CDR1 and CDR2 sequences are LNHDA and SQIVND (reference sequence). CDR3 length equals 17 residues. The CDR3 reads CASSKGQGARSNQPQHF. CDR3 DNA sequence: TGTGCCAGTAGTAAAGGACAGGGGGCGCGAAGCAATCAGCCCCAGCATTTT. The variable domain in full, completed from reference TRBV19 and TRBJ1-5, reads DGGITQSPKYLFRKEGQNVTLSCEQNLNHDAMYWYRQDPGQGLRLIYYSQIVNDFQKGDIAEGYSVSREKKESFPLTVTSAQKNPTAFYLCASSKGQGARSNQPQHFGDGTRLSIL.

V and J are TRBV6-1 and TRBJ1-4; TRBD1 matches at 8 bases. The V segment lost 4 bases and the J segment 7 bases; nucleotides outside the gene matches: 2. From germline, CDR1 is MNHNS and CDR2 SASEGT. The CDR3 runs 13 residues. The CDR3 protein is CASSGTGREKLFF. In DNA form, the CDR3 reads TGTGCCAGCAGTGGGACAGGGCGTGAAAAACTGTTTTTT.